The 16 T cell receptor beta chains presented below share a single source sample, sequenced in a study of T-cell reconstitution after alpha-beta-depleted transplantation in children. A TCRbeta library incorporating unique molecular identifiers was prepared. From the PCR reads, TCRdb called clonotypes with MiXCR, one entry per CDR3 protein. The sample shows about 610,000 distinct CDR3 sequences, about 10% of them seen only once. This sample comprised PBMCs from the stem cell graft donor, obtained from the stem cell graft. The receptors here all came from a human donor who donated a stem cell graft to a child with acute myeloid leukemia.

This clonotype was seen ten or more times. The CDR3 region is CATSRDSPSGSGANVLTF. The CDR3 DNA sequence: TGTGCCACCAGCAGAGACTCCCCTAGCGGCTCTGGGGCCAACGTCCTGACTTTC. J is TRBJ2-6 and V is TRBV15, with 7 bases matching TRBD2. The V gene end was trimmed by 0 bases and the J gene end by 0 bases; junction bases not matched to a gene: 5. Germline-derived CDR1 and CDR2 are LNHNV and YYDKDF (reference sequence). The length of the CDR3 is 18 residues.

This clonotype came up a few times. This chain links TRBV3-1 with TRBJ1-2; D call uncertain. The germline V and J ends were trimmed by 0 bases and 5 bases, with 10 bases remaining between them. The CDR3 is made up of 14 amino acids. Germline V gene sequence: CDR1 LGHDT, CDR2 YNNKEL (reference sequence). In nucleotides, the CDR3 is TGTGCCAGCAGCCAAGAAACCGCAAGATATGGCTACACCTTC. It codes for CASSQETARYGYTF.

Remarks on this clonotype: A much larger clone differs by one base, so this may be a read error. In DNA form, the CDR3 reads TGTGCCAGCAGACGGGACAGGAATGTATACGAGCAGTACTTC. Its translation is CASRRDRNVYEQYF. The chain links TRBV6-1 to TRBJ2-7; TRBD1 matches 8 bases. CDR1 MNHNS and CDR2 SASEGT come from the germline V gene. The CDR3 contains 14 residues. The V gene end was trimmed by 6 bases and the J gene end by 4 bases; junction bases not matched to a gene: 8.

This clonotype was seen more than once but under ten times. The chain is built from TRBV7-2 and TRBJ2-7; a possible D gene is TRBD1 (5 bases). The CDR3 spans 14 residues. Per germline, CDR1 SGHTA and CDR2 FQGNSA. Trimming took 6 bases from V and 2 from J, leaving 14 bases between them. The CDR3 bases are TGTGCCAGCAGTTCCACTCAGGGTGCCTACGAGCAGTACTTC. The encoded protein is CASSSTQGAYEQYF.

The chain carries TRBV5-1 and TRBJ2-7; a possible D gene is TRBD2 (6 bases). CDR1 and CDR2 (germline): SGHRS, YFSETQ. Trimming shortened V by 4 bases and J by 3 bases, and 14 bases separated the two germline ends. This CDR3 has 14 residues. The DNA for the CDR3 is TGCGCCAGCAGCCCCGGGACTGTGAACTACGAGCAGTACTTC. As protein: CASSPGTVNYEQYF. Supplemented by reference TRBV5-1 and TRBJ2-7, the full variable domain reads KAGVTQTPRYLIKTRGQQVTLSCSPISGHRSVSWYQQTPGQGLQFLFEYFSETQRNKGNFPGRFSGRQFSNSRSEMNVSTLELGDSALYLCASSPGTVNYEQYFGPGTRLTVT.

This clonotype was counted a few times. The V call is TRBV20-1, the J call TRBJ1-2; D remains unclear. Germline values: CDR1 DFQATT, CDR2 SNEGSKA (reference sequence). The length of the CDR3 is 11 residues. Trimming took 4 bases from V and 1 from J, leaving 4 bases between them. The CDR3 sequence is CSATHNYGYTF. CDR3 coding DNA: TGCAGTGCTACGCATAACTATGGCTACACCTTC.

This clonotype was found many times. The chain employs TRBV29-1 and TRBJ1-1; TRBD1 matches at 7 bases. The V and J ends lost 4 bases and 0 bases, in that order; junction bases with no gene match: 23. Germline values: CDR1 SQVTM, CDR2 ANQGSEA. The CDR3 is made up of 20 amino acids. The CDR3 loop reads CSVVYYLIGQAGDLNTEAFF. In nucleotides, the CDR3 is TGCAGCGTTGTTTACTATCTCATAGGACAGGCGGGGGACCTGAACACTGAAGCTTTCTTT.

This clonotype was seen many times. The chain carries TRBV12-3 or TRBV12-4 and TRBJ2-1; TRBD2 agrees at 7 bases. Losses at the gene ends were 2 bases for V and 5 bases for J; bases not matched to a gene: 3. The CDR3 length is 14 residues. DNA of the CDR3: TGTGCCAGCAGTTTATTCCTAGCGGACAATGAGCAGTTCTTC. Translation gives CASSLFLADNEQFF.

This clonotype was observed a handful of times. J is TRBJ1-4 and V is TRBV9; 8 bases line up with TRBD1. The CDR3 runs 15 residues. After removal of 3 bases from V and 3 bases from J, the junction contained 4 bases not matched to a gene. Germline CDR1 reads SGDLS; CDR2 reads YYNGEE. CDR3 sequence reads: CASSGDRGANEKLFF. CDR3 DNA sequence: TGTGCCAGCAGCGGCGACAGGGGAGCTAATGAAAAACTGTTTTTT.

This clonotype was seen ten or more times. The chain links TRBV10-2 to TRBJ2-2; possible D gene TRBD2, 6 bases. In germline, CDR1 is WSHSY, CDR2 SAAADI. V lost 0 bases to trimming and J lost 2 bases, with 13 bases between them. This CDR3 region has 17 residues. The CDR3 DNA reads TGCGCCAGCAGTGAGTCGGCGGGACCGCTCAACACCGGGGAGCTGTTTTTT. The encoded protein is CASSESAGPLNTGELFF.

Many counts were recorded for this clonotype. The chain uses TRBV5-1 and TRBJ2-1, with 8 bases that match TRBD2. This CDR3 region has 16 residues. V lost 6 bases, J lost 4 bases, and 12 bases stayed unmatched. CDR1 and CDR2 from the germline V gene are SGHRS and YFSETQ. CDR3 in amino acids: CASTPAASGSYNEQFF. CDR3 sequence (DNA): TGCGCCAGCACCCCCGCAGCTAGCGGGTCTTACAATGAGCAGTTCTTC.

The chain is built from TRBV5-1 and TRBJ2-7, with D possibly being TRBD1 or TRBD2 (5 bases each). In germline, CDR1 is SGHRS, CDR2 YFSETQ. The V and J ends lost 3 bases and 5 bases respectively, with 15 bases between them. There are 14 residues in the CDR3. CDR3 loop: CASSYRGSSNEQYF. Written as DNA, the CDR3 is TGCGCCAGCAGCTACCGGGGCTCTTCCAACGAGCAGTACTTC.

This clonotype was found a few times. The chain employs TRBV6-1 and TRBJ1-5, with D hard to call. The V end lost 2 bases, the J end lost 0 bases, and 5 bases lay between the germline ends. This CDR3 contains 14 residues. The V gene's germline CDR1 is MNHNS and CDR2 SASEGT. Written as DNA, the CDR3 is TGTGCCAGCAGTGAAATCGTTAGCAATCAGCCCCAGCATTTT. Translation gives CASSEIVSNQPQHF.

This clonotype was counted between two and nine times. J is TRBJ2-3 and V is TRBV6-5; 10 nucleotides line up with TRBD2. The CDR3 is 19 residues long. V shed 0 bases and J 4 bases; nucleotides not matched to a gene: 13. From germline, CDR1 is MNHEY and CDR2 SVGAGI. The CDR3 loop reads CASSYSRQGTSGTADTQYF. CDR3 sequence (DNA): TGTGCCAGCAGTTACTCTCGGCAGGGAACTAGCGGGACCGCAGATACGCAGTATTTT.

This clonotype has just a few counts. The CDR3 region is CASSYWGSRNEQYF. CDR3 sequence (DNA): TGTGCCAGCAGTTATTGGGGCTCCCGGAACGAGCAGTACTTC. V gene TRBV12-3 or TRBV12-4 combines with J gene TRBJ2-7, with D maybe TRBD1 (5 bases). The CDR3 loop spans 14 amino acids. With 4 bases removed from V and 5 bases from J, the gap between germline ends came to 15 bases.

The chain combines TRBV5-1 with TRBJ2-1, with TRBD2 as a possible D gene (6 bases). Germline lookup yields CDR1 SGHRS and CDR2 YFSETQ. This CDR3 contains 17 residues. The V gene lost 0 bases and the J gene lost 7 bases, with 20 bases spanning the gap. This CDR3 reads CASSLVVAVDLQNEQFF. CDR3 DNA: TGCGCCAGCAGCTTGGTAGTAGCGGTGGATTTACAGAATGAGCAGTTCTTC. The variable domain in full, completed from reference TRBV5-1 and TRBJ2-1, reads KAGVTQTPRYLIKTRGQQVTLSCSPISGHRSVSWYQQTPGQGLQFLFEYFSETQRNKGNFPGRFSGRQFSNSRSEMNVSTLELGDSALYLCASSLVVAVDLQNEQFFGPGTRLTVL.